This T cell receptor (beta chain) was observed in a study of T cell repertoires in aging, cancer and after chemotherapy. Broader study findings: In each cancer cohort, median generation probability increased across chemotherapy, suggesting thymic output rebounded. Compared with age-matched healthy donors, untreated hematological or solid cancer patients showed higher blood TCR clonality.

This clonotype is deemed medium-sized. Antigen unknown. Rearranged V-D-J TRB sequences were amplified with a mixed TRB-A/B primer pool. TCRdb passed the multiplex PCR reads through MiXCR, listing each CDR3 protein once. The table records some 2,200 distinct CDR3 sequences, around 20% of them present only once. Amplification of TCR beta used genomic DNA extracted from peripheral blood. The receptor comes from a human donor with a solid tumor. Sequenced input: blood.

The CDR3 region has the DNA TGTGCCAGCAGCGTCGACAGGGCCTACGAGCAGTACTTC. Translation: CASSVDRAYEQYF. This chain uses TRBV5-6 with TRBJ2-7, with 7 bases fitting TRBD1. Trimming cost V 4 bases and J 2 bases; bases outside gene matches: 3. The CDR3 totals 13 residues. Germline V gives CDR1 SGHDT, CDR2 YYEEEE.